This passage covers 30 T cell receptor beta chains from one sample sequenced in a study of blood T cell repertoires in COVID-19. Produced via immunoSEQ multiplex PCR; TCRdb's table is partial and in-frame only. The sample yields approximately 69,000 clones, nearly 90% seen once. The sequencing input was peripheral blood. These receptors were taken from a man in his fifties or sixties with acute or convalescent COVID-19.

The chain carries TRBV3-1 (or the pseudogene TRBV3-2) and TRBJ1-1, with a possible D match to TRBD1 (5 bases). Trimming stripped 3 bases from V and 4 bases from J, with 12 bases between. In germline, CDR1 is LGHDT, CDR2 YNNKEL (reference sequence). The CDR3 runs 14 residues. CDR3 coding DNA: TGTGCCAGCAGCCACAAGGGGAGGAGCACTGAAGCTTTCTTT. This sequence encodes CASSHKGRSTEAFF.

The chain couples TRBV29-1 to TRBJ2-1, with unresolved D. V lost 3 bases and J 8 bases, leaving 8 bases between the germline ends. Germline CDR1 and CDR2: SQVTM and ANQGSEA. The CDR3 is 11 residues long. The CDR3 loop is CSVERFHEQFF. As DNA, the CDR3 is TGCAGCGTTGAGAGGTTTCATGAGCAGTTCTTC.

This clone was observed once. V is TRBV27 and J is TRBJ2-1; 9 bases match TRBD1. J was trimmed by 8 bases and V by 1 base; bases with no gene match: 9. CDR3 size: 16 residues. Germline V gene lookup returns CDR1 MNHEY and CDR2 SMNVEV (reference sequence). The CDR3 spells CASSLYTGTGLDEQFF. The CDR3 DNA sequence: TGTGCCAGCAGTTTATATACCGGGACAGGGCTCGATGAGCAGTTCTTC.

This rearrangement joins TRBV5-5 to TRBJ2-3, with 7 bases aligning to TRBD1. The CDR3 has 14 amino acids. The germline V gene encodes CDR1 SGHKS and CDR2 YYEKEE (reference sequence). V lost 0 bases to trimming and J lost 4 bases; unmatched junction nucleotides: 2. CDR3 sequence reads: CASSLGQGADTQYF. The CDR3 DNA follows: TGTGCCAGCAGCTTGGGACAGGGAGCAGATACGCAGTATTTT. The full variable domain, rest sourced from reference TRBV5-5 and TRBJ2-3, is DAGVTQSPTHLIKTRGQQVTLRCSPISGHKSVSWYQQVLGQGPQFIFQYYEKEERGRGNFPDRFSARQFPNYSSELNVNALLLGDSALYLCASSLGQGADTQYFGPGTRLTVL.

The sample holds one count of this clone. The rearrangement uses TRBV24-1 and TRBJ2-2, with TRBD1 matching over 7 bases. CDR1 and CDR2 from the germline V gene are KGHDR and SFDVKD. Trimming took 4 bases from V and 4 from J; bases not matched to a gene: 8. This CDR3 has 16 amino acids. The CDR3 nucleotides are TGTGCCACCAGTGACCAAAGACAGGGAGCCACCGGGGAGCTGTTTTTT. Protein: CATSDQRQGATGELFF.

The chain has TRBV5-1 and TRBJ1-3; 9 nucleotides agree with TRBD1. Germline CDR1 SGHRS, CDR2 YFSETQ. The CDR3 has 16 residues. Unmatched junction bases numbered 6, after V lost 4 bases and J lost 1 base. The CDR3 coding sequence is TGCGCCAGCAGCCCGGACAGGGGATCTTCTGGAAACACCATATATTTT. This sequence encodes CASSPDRGSSGNTIYF.

This clone was seen only once. The chain combines TRBV7-9 with TRBJ2-2, with D hard to call. The germline gives CDR1 SEHNR, CDR2 FQNEAQ (reference sequence). This CDR3 spans 16 amino acids. V gave up 2 bases and J gave up 0 bases, with 10 bases separating them. The CDR3 here is CASSLNRATNTGELFF. The CDR3 DNA reads TGTGCCAGCAGCTTAAACAGAGCAACGAACACCGGGGAGCTGTTTTTT.

This chain connects TRBV6-2 or TRBV6-3 to TRBJ1-1; the match to TRBD1 covers 7 bases. CDR1 and CDR2 from the germline V gene are MNHEY and SVGEGT. Unmatched junction bases numbered 6, after V lost 4 bases and J lost 7 bases. CDR3 length: 13 residues. As DNA, the CDR3 is TGTGCCAGCAGTTTCGACAGGGCGGGTGAAGCTTTCTTT. Encoded protein: CASSFDRAGEAFF.

V is TRBV9 and J is TRBJ2-2; unclear D gene. V was shortened by 0 bases and J by 6 bases, with 6 bases between the two germline ends. CDR1 and CDR2 from the germline V gene are SGDLS and YYNGEE. The CDR3 loop spans 13 amino acids. The CDR3 spells CASSVVGAGELFF. CDR3 nucleotides: TGTGCCAGCAGCGTAGTGGGCGCCGGGGAGCTGTTTTTT.

The rearrangement uses TRBV10-1 and TRBJ1-6; 11 nucleotides line up with TRBD1. In germline, CDR1 is WNHNN, CDR2 SYGVQD (reference sequence). The CDR3 is made up of 19 amino acids. The V segment lost 0 bases and the J segment 1 base; nucleotides outside the gene matches: 5. CDR3 region: CASSESEGQGGSYNSPLHF. CDR3 bases: TGCGCCAGCAGTGAGTCGGAGGGACAGGGGGGTTCCTATAATTCACCCCTCCACTTT.

The V and J genes are TRBV9 and TRBJ2-1; TRBD2 matches 7 bases. The CDR3 length is 16 residues. Unmatched junction bases numbered 4, after V lost 0 bases and J lost 1 base. Per the germline V gene, CDR1 is SGDLS and CDR2 is YYNGEE. The CDR3 sequence is CASSVEGAGSYNEQFF. As DNA, the CDR3 is TGTGCCAGCAGCGTAGAGGGAGCGGGGTCCTACAATGAGCAGTTCTTC.

The rearrangement joins TRBV6-1 to TRBJ1-1, with 7 bases lining up with TRBD1. The CDR3 consists of 14 residues. CDR1 is MNHNS and CDR2 is SASEGT in the germline V gene. With 6 bases clipped from V and 4 bases from J, the junction kept 8 bases outside the gene matches. The CDR3 DNA sequence: TGTGCCAGCAGGCAGGACAGGTCCCTCACTGAAGCTTTCTTT. The encoded protein is CASRQDRSLTEAFF.

V gene TRBV18 combines with J gene TRBJ1-5; 7 nucleotides align to TRBD1. Unmatched junction bases numbered 11, after V lost 5 bases and J lost 1 base. This CDR3 comprises 17 residues. The germline gives CDR1 KGHSH, CDR2 LQKENI. CDR3 bases: TGTGCCAGCTCAGCGGCCGGGCAGGGGGGAAGCAATCAGCCCCAGCATTTT. It yields the protein CASSAAGQGGSNQPQHF.

This sequence joins TRBV2 and TRBJ1-5; D remains unclear. Germline loops: CDR1 SNHLY, CDR2 FYNNEI. Trimming removed 6 bases from V and 7 bases from J, with 13 bases in between. The CDR3 sequence is 13 residues long. The CDR3 here is CASSPPPGQPQHF. Written as DNA, the CDR3 is TGTGCCAGCAGCCCCCCTCCGGGGCAGCCCCAGCATTTT.

The rearrangement links TRBV3-1 (or the pseudogene TRBV3-2) to TRBJ1-3; D unresolved. CDR1 is LGHDT and CDR2 is YNNKEL in the germline V gene (reference sequence). Trimming took off 4 bases at V and 9 bases at J, with 13 bases between the two ends. The CDR3 consists of 13 residues. DNA for the CDR3: TGTGCCAGCAGCCCGAAACGTATTAGCACCATATATTTT. Translated, it gives CASSPKRISTIYF.

The chain recombines TRBV24-1 with TRBJ1-5; 7 bases match TRBD1. The CDR3 length is 17 residues. Germline trimming cut 0 bases from V and 4 bases from J; bases unmatched to any gene: 8. Germline CDR1 KGHDR, CDR2 SFDVKD. CDR3 coding DNA: TGTGCCACCAGTGATTTGGAATACGGACAGGTGAATCAGCCCCAGCATTTT. It is translated as CATSDLEYGQVNQPQHF.

This chain connects TRBV27 to TRBJ2-2, with D possibly TRBD2 on 6 matching bases. The CDR3 totals 14 residues. Germline CDR1 is MNHEY and CDR2 is SMNVEV (reference sequence). Deletions cut 6 bases from V and 6 bases from J, with 14 bases between. The CDR3 DNA is TGTGCCAGCAGCTGCGGAGGGCCCGCCGGGGAGCTGTTTTTT. Translating it yields CASSCGGPAGELFF.

CDR3 bases: TGTGCCAGCAGTTGGGACAGACTTTGGGAGACCCAGTACTTC. This translates into CASSWDRLWETQYF. The chain links TRBV6-4 to TRBJ2-5; 7 nucleotides agree with TRBD1. The trim removed 5 bases at V and 5 bases at J, leaving 8 bases unmatched. CDR3 size: 14 residues. CDR1 and CDR2 from the germline V gene are MRHNA and SNTAGT.

The CDR3 is CASSLARGFGTEAFF. The CDR3 DNA is TGTGCCAGCAGCTTAGCCAGGGGGTTTGGCACTGAAGCTTTCTTT. The gene calls are TRBV7-9 and TRBJ1-1; the match to TRBD1 covers 7 bases. Unmatched junction bases numbered 5, after V lost 0 bases and J lost 4 bases. In germline, CDR1 is SEHNR, CDR2 FQNEAQ (reference sequence). The CDR3 is 15 residues long. Full variable domain (rest looked up from reference TRBV7-9 and TRBJ1-1): DTGVSQNPRHKITKRGQNVTFRCDPISEHNRLYWYRQTLGQGPEFLTYFQNEAQLEKSRLLSDRFSAERPKGSFSTLEIQRTEQGDSAMYLCASSLARGFGTEAFFGQGTRLTVV.

V usage is TRBV6-4 and J usage is TRBJ1-4, with D maybe TRBD1 (5 bases). Germline V CDR1 and CDR2: MRHNA, SNTAGT. Between the trimmed V and J ends, which lost 5 bases and 7 bases, there was a span of 20 bases. CDR3 length equals 16 residues. The CDR3, as DNA: TGTGCCAGCAGTCCCACCACGGGGGATGGAATTGAAAAACTGTTTTTT. It encodes CASSPTTGDGIEKLFF.

The chain couples TRBV6-6 to TRBJ1-1, with TRBD1 identical over 7 bases. The V and J ends lost 7 bases and 0 bases, in that order; junction bases with no gene match: 8. Germline V gene data show CDR1 as MNHNY and CDR2 as SVGAGI (reference sequence). The CDR3 covers 15 residues. The DNA of the CDR3 is TGTGCCAGCAAGAAGGGACAGCAGATGAACACTGAAGCTTTCTTT. This translates into CASKKGQQMNTEAFF.

The sample holds a few counts of this clone. The chain uses TRBV19 and TRBJ1-2; 9 nucleotides line up with TRBD1. The CDR3 length is 14 residues. Germline V gene data show CDR1 as LNHDA and CDR2 as SQIVND (reference sequence). The V and J ends lost 6 bases and 2 bases, in that order; junction bases with no gene match: 4. The CDR3: CASRLQGANYGYTF. CDR3 coding DNA: TGTGCCAGTAGGCTACAGGGGGCAAACTATGGCTACACCTTC.

J is TRBJ1-2 and V is TRBV7-9, with D perhaps TRBD1 (5 bases). CDR1 and CDR2 from the germline V gene are SEHNR and FQNEAQ (reference sequence). This CDR3 has 14 residues. Trimming removed 1 base from V and 10 bases from J, with 16 bases in between. CDR3 in DNA: TGTGCCAGCAGCTTAGTTTTGGCGGGGGTGGACTACACCTTC. Its translation is CASSLVLAGVDYTF.

This clone is a singleton in its sample. At one end the junction does not follow the germline gene, possibly because of a read error. The V and J genes are TRBV13 and TRBJ1-1; D possibly corresponds to TRBD1 (5 bases). Germline V gene lookup returns CDR1 PRHDT and CDR2 FYEKMQ (reference sequence). The CDR3 consists of 15 residues. For the CDR3, the DNA is TGTACCAGCAGCCCCTTGGGGAGGGGCGACGCTGAAGCTTTCTTT. It translates to CTSSPLGRGDAEAFF.

V gene TRBV20-1 combines with J gene TRBJ1-4, with D possibly matching TRBD1 (5 bases). This CDR3 spans 14 amino acids. The germline V gene has CDR1 DFQATT and CDR2 SNEGSKA (reference sequence). With 3 bases removed from V and 3 bases from J, the gap between germline ends came to 11 bases. The CDR3 is CSASEGRANEKLFF. CDR3 bases: TGCAGTGCTAGTGAGGGGAGAGCTAATGAAAAACTGTTTTTT.

This rearrangement joins TRBV9 to TRBJ2-2, with 9 bases identical to TRBD2. The junction had 6 bases not matched to a gene; V was cut back by 0 bases and J by 3 bases. Looked up from germline, CDR1 is SGDLS and CDR2 is YYNGEE. The CDR3 is 17 amino acids. This chain's CDR3 is CASSVGSSGIYTGELFF. The CDR3, as DNA: TGTGCCAGCAGCGTAGGGTCTAGCGGGATCTACACCGGGGAGCTGTTTTTT.

About this clone: Other DNA sequences in this sample translate to the same CDR3. This sequence joins TRBV18 and TRBJ1-1; D is possibly TRBD1 (6 bases). The CDR3 is made up of 15 amino acids. Between the trimmed V and J ends, which lost 3 bases and 2 bases, there was a span of 13 bases. Germline loops: CDR1 KGHSH, CDR2 LQKENI. CDR3 sequence: CASSPTGHSNTEAFF. CDR3 bases: TGTGCCAGCTCACCGACGGGACACTCAAACACTGAAGCTTTCTTT.

The chain couples TRBV5-1 to TRBJ2-7; D perhaps matches TRBD1 (6 bases). Germline loops: CDR1 SGHRS, CDR2 YFSETQ. CDR3 size: 14 residues. The V end was cut by 2 bases, the J end by 6 bases, with 15 bases between. CDR3 sequence (DNA): TGCGCCAGCAGCTTCGCACAGGGTCGGTCCGAGCAGTACTTC. It codes for CASSFAQGRSEQYF.

The chain joins TRBV11-3 to TRBJ2-5, with a weak D call TRBD1 (6 bases). Germline values: CDR1 SGHNT, CDR2 YENEEA. The CDR3 sequence is 15 residues long. Trimming shortened V by 1 base and J by 2 bases, and 11 bases separated the two germline ends. In DNA, the CDR3 is TGTGCCAGCAGCTTAGGGGGGACACCTCAAGAGACCCAGTACTTC. Its protein is CASSLGGTPQETQYF. Based on the CDR3 plus reference TRBV11-3 and TRBJ2-5, the full variable domain is EAGVVQSPRYKIIEKKQPVAFWCNPISGHNTLYWYLQNLGQGPELLIRYENEEAVDDSQLPKDRFSAERLKGVDSTLKIQPAELGDSAVYLCASSLGGTPQETQYFGPGTRLLVL.

This chain links TRBV18 with TRBJ1-6, with D possibly matching TRBD1 (6 bases). This CDR3 region has 17 residues. Trimming pared 4 bases from V and 8 bases from J, leaving 21 bases between. The V gene's germline CDR1 is KGHSH and CDR2 LQKENI. The CDR3 is CASSRGPTGRGDSPLHF. In nucleotides, the CDR3 is TGTGCCAGCTCACGCGGACCGACAGGCCGAGGGGATTCACCCCTCCACTTT.